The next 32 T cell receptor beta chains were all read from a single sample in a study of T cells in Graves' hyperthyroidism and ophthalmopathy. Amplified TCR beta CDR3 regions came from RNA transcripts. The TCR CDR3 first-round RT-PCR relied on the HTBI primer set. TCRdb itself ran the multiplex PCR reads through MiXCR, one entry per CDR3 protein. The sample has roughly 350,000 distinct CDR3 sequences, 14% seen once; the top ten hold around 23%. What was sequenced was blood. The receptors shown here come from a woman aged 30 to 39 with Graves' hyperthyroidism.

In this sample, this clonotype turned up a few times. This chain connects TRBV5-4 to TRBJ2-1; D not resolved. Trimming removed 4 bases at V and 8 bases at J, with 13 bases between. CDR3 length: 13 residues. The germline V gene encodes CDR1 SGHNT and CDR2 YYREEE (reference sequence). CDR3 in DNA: TGTGCCAGCAGCCAGGCCTCCGGCGATGAGCAGTTCTTC. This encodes CASSQASGDEQFF.

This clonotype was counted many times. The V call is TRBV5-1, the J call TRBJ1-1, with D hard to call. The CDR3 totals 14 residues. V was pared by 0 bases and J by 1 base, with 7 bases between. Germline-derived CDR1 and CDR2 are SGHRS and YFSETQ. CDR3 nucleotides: TGCGCCAGCAGCTTGGCCGGCCCGAACACTGAAGCTTTCTTT. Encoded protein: CASSLAGPNTEAFF.

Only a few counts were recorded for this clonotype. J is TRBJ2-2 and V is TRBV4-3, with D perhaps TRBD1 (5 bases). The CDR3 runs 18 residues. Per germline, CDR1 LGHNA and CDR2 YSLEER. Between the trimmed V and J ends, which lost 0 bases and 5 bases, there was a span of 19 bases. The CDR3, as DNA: TGCGCCAGCAGCCAAGACCCCCGTCAGGGTGTTAGGACCGGGGAGCTGTTTTTT. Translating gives CASSQDPRQGVRTGELFF.

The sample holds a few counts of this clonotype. CDR3 loop: CSARDRRRYSPRTPNYGYTF. The CDR3 region has the DNA TGCAGTGCTAGAGATAGGCGCCGATACAGCCCCCGGACACCTAACTATGGCTACACCTTC. The rearrangement links TRBV20-1 to TRBJ1-2, with D perhaps TRBD1 (5 bases). Trimming shortened V by 0 bases and J by 0 bases, and 26 bases separated the two germline ends. Germline lookup yields CDR1 DFQATT and CDR2 SNEGSKA (reference sequence). CDR3 length: 20 residues.

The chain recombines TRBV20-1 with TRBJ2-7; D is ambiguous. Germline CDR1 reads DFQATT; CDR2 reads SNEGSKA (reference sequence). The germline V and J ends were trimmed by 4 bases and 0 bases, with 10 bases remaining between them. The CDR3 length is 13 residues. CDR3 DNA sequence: TGCAGTGCTATAGACAACTTCTCCTACGAGCAGTACTTC. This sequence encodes CSAIDNFSYEQYF.

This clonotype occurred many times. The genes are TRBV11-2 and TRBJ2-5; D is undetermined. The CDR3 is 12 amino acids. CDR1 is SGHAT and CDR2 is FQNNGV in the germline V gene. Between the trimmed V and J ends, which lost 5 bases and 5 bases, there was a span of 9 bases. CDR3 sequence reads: CASSPSAETQYF. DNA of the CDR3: TGTGCCAGCAGCCCCTCGGCGGAGACCCAGTACTTC. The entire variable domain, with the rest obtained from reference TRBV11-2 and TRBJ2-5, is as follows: EAGVAQSPRYKIIEKRQSVAFWCNPISGHATLYWYQQILGQGPKLLIQFQNNGVVDDSQLPKDRFSAERLKGVDSTLKIQPAKLEDSAVYLCASSPSAETQYFGPGTRLLVL.

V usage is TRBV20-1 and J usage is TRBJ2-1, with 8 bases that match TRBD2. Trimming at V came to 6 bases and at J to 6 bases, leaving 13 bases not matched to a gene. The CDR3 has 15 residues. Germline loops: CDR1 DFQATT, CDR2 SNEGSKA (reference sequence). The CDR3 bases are TGCAGTGCCGAAGTCCCCCTAGCGGGTTCCAATGAGCAGTTCTTC. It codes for CSAEVPLAGSNEQFF.

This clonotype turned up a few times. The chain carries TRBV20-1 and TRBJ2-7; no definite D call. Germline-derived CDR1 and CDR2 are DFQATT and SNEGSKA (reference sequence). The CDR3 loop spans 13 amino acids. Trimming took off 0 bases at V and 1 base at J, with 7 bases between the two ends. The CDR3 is CSARDAPSYEQYF. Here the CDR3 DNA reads TGCAGTGCTAGAGATGCCCCGTCCTACGAGCAGTACTTC.

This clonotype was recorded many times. The CDR3 DNA reads as TGTGCCAGCAGTGCGTCAGGGAGGGCCACTGAAGCTTTCTTT. Amino acid sequence: CASSASGRATEAFF. This sequence joins TRBV6-1 and TRBJ1-1, with D possibly matching TRBD1 (5 bases). The CDR3 spans 14 residues. Germline V gives CDR1 MNHNS, CDR2 SASEGT. Trimming took off 4 bases at V and 4 bases at J, with 13 bases between the two ends.

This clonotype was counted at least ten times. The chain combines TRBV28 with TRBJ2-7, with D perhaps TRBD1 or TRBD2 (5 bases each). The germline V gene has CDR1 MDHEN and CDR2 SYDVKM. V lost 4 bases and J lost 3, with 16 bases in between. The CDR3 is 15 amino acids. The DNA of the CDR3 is TGTGCCAGCAGTTCCTCCGGGACCTACCACTACGAGCAGTACTTC. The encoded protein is CASSSSGTYHYEQYF. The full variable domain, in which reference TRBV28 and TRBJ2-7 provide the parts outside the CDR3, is DVKVTQSSRYLVKRTGEKVFLECVQDMDHENMFWYRQDPGLGLRLIYFSYDVKMKEKGDIPEGYSVSREKKERFSLILESASTNQTSMYLCASSSSGTYHYEQYFGPGTRLTVT.

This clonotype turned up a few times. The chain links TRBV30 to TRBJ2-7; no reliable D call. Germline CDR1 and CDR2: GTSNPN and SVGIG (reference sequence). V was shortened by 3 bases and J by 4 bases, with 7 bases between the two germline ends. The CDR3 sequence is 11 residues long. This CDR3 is CAWSGEYEQYF. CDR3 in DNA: TGTGCCTGGAGCGGCGAGTACGAGCAGTACTTC.

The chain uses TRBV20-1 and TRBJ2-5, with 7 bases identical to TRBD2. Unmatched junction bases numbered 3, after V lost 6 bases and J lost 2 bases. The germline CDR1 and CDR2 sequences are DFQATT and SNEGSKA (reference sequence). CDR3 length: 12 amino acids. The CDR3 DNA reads TGCAGTGCCAGGACTAGTCAAGAGACCCAGTACTTC. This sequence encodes CSARTSQETQYF.

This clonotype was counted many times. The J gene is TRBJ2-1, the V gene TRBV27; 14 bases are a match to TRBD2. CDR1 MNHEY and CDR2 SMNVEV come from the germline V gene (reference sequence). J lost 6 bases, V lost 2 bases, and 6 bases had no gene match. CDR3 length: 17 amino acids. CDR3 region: CASSLQRGTSGGNEQFF. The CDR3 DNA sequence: TGTGCCAGCAGTTTACAGCGAGGGACTAGCGGGGGCAATGAGCAGTTCTTC.

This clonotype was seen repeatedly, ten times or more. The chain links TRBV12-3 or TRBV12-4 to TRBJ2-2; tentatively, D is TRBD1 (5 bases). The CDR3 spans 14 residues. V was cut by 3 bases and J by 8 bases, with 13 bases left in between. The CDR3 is CASSLTDNLGELFF. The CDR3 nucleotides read TGTGCCAGCAGTTTGACAGATAATTTAGGGGAGCTGTTTTTT.

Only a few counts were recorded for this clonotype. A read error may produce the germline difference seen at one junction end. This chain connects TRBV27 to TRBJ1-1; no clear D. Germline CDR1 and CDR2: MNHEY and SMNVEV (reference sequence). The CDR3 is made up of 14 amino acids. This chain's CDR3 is CACSLGAINTEAFF. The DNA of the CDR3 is TGTGCCTGCAGTTTAGGAGCAATTAACACTGAAGCTTTCTTT.

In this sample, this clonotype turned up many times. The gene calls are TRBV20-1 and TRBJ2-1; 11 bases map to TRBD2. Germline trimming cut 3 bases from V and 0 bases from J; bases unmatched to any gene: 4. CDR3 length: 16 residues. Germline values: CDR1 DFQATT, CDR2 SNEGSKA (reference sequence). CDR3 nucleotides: TGCAGTGCTAGCAGACTAGCGGGGAGCTCCTACAATGAGCAGTTCTTC. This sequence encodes CSASRLAGSSYNEQFF.

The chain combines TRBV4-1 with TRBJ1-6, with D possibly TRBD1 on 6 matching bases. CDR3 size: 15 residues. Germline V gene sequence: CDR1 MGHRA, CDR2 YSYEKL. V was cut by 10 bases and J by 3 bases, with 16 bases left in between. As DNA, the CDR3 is TGCGCCAAGCGAAAACCGGGACACTATAATTCACCCCTCCACTTT. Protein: CAKRKPGHYNSPLHF.

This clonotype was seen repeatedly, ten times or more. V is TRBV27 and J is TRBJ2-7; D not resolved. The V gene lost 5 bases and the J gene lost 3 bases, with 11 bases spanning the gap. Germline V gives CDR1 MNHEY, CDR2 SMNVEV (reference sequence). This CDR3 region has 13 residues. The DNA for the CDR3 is TGTGCCAGCAGTACCCGGCCCATCTACGAGCAGTACTTC. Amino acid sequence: CASSTRPIYEQYF.

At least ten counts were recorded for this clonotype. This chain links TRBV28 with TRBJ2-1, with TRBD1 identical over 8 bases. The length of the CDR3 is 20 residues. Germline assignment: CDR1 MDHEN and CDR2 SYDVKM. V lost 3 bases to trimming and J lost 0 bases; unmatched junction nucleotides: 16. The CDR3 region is CASSLTYRDRTLSSYNEQFF. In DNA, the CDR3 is TGTGCCAGCAGTTTGACCTACCGGGACAGGACTCTAAGCTCCTACAATGAGCAGTTCTTC.

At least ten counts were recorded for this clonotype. The CDR3 region has the DNA TGTGCTAGTGGTTTGGGGGCTAGCGGATACAATGAGCAGTTCTTC. Translation: CASGLGASGYNEQFF. This chain links TRBV12-5 with TRBJ2-1; the match to TRBD2 covers 7 bases. This CDR3 has 15 amino acids. V lost 1 base to trimming and J lost 4 bases; unmatched junction nucleotides: 4. Germline V gives CDR1 LGHNT, CDR2 FRNRAP.

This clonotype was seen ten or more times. The CDR3 nucleotides read TGTGCCAGCAGCTTACTGGAGAGGAGTCAGCCCCAGCATTTT. Encoded protein: CASSLLERSQPQHF. This chain uses TRBV7-9 with TRBJ1-5; D is uncertain. The CDR3 loop spans 14 amino acids. Germline V gene sequence: CDR1 SEHNR, CDR2 FQNEAQ (reference sequence). The V gene lost 2 bases and the J gene lost 6 bases, with 11 bases spanning the gap.

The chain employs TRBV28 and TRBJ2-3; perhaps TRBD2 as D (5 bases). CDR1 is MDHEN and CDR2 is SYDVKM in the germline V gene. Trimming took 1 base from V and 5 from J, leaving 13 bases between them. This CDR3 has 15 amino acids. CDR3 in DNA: TGTGCCAGCAGTTTATACGGGAAAGAGGGAGATACGCAGTATTTT. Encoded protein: CASSLYGKEGDTQYF. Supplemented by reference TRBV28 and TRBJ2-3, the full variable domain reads DVKVTQSSRYLVKRTGEKVFLECVQDMDHENMFWYRQDPGLGLRLIYFSYDVKMKEKGDIPEGYSVSREKKERFSLILESASTNQTSMYLCASSLYGKEGDTQYFGPGTRLTVL.

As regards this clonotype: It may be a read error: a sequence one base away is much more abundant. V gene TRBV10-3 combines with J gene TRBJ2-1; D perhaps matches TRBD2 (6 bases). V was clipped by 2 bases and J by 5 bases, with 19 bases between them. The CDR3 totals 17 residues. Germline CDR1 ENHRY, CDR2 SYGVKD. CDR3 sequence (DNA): TGTGCCATCAGTGAGGCCGGGACTGGCGGCGAAAACAATGAGCAGTTCTTC. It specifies CAISEAGTGGENNEQFF.

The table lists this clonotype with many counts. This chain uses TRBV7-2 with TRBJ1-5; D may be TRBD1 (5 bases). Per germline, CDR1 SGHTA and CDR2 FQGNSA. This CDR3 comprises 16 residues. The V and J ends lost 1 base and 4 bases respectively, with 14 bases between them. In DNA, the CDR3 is TGTGCCAGCAGCTTAGAGGGGCGGGGGGGTAATCAGCCCCAGCATTTT. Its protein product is CASSLEGRGGNQPQHF.

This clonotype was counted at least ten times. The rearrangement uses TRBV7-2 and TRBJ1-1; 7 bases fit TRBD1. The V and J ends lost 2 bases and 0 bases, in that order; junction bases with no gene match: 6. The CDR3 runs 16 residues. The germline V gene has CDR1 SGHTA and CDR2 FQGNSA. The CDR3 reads CASSLLAGQLNTEAFF. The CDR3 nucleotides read TGTGCCAGCAGCTTATTGGCGGGACAGCTGAACACTGAAGCTTTCTTT.

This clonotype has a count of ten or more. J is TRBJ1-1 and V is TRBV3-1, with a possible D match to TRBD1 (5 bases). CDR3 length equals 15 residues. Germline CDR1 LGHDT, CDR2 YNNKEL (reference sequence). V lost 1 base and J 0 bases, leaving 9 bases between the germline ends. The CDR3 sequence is CASSQVPGVNTEAFF. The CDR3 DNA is TGTGCCAGCAGCCAAGTCCCGGGGGTGAACACTGAAGCTTTCTTT.

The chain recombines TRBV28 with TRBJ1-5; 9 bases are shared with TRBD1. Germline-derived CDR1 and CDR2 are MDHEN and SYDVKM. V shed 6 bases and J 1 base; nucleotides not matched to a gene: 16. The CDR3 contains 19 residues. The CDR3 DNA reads TGTGCCAGCAGCCAAACCGGGACAGGGAGGGGGAAGAGCAATCAGCCCCAGCATTTT. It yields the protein CASSQTGTGRGKSNQPQHF.

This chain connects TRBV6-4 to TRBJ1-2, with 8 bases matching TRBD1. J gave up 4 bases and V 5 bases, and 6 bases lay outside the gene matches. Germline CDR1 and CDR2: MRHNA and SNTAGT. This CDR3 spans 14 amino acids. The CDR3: CASSPTGARYGYTF. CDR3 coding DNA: TGTGCCAGCAGTCCGACAGGGGCCCGCTATGGCTACACCTTC.

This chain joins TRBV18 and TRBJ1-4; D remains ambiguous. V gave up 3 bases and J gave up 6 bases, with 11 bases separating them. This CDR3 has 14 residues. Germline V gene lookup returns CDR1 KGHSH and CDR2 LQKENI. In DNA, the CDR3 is TGTGCCAGCTCACCGGATGGGCGAGATGAAAAACTGTTTTTT. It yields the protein CASSPDGRDEKLFF.

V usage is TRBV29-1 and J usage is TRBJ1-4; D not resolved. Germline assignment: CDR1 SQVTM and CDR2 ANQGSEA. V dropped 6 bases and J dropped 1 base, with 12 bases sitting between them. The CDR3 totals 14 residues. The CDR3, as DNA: TGCAGCGTCGGGATAGGGAGAACTAATGAAAAACTGTTTTTT. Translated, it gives CSVGIGRTNEKLFF.

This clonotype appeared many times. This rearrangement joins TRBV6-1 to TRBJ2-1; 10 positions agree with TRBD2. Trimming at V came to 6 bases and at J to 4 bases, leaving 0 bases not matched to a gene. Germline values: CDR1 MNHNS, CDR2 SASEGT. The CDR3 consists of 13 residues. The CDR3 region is CASRTSGYNEQFF. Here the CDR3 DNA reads TGTGCCAGCAGGACTAGCGGGTACAATGAGCAGTTCTTC.

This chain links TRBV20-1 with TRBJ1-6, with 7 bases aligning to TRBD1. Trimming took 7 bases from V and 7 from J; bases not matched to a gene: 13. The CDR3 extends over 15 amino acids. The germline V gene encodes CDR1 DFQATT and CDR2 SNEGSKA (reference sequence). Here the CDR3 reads CSVSGRGMANSPLHF. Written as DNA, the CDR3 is TGCAGTGTCTCGGGCAGGGGGATGGCGAATTCACCCCTCCACTTT.